This TCR beta chain was captured by sequencing in a study of control samples from healthy donors and cancer patients. The method was immunoSEQ multiplex PCR; TCRdb's version includes in-frame clones alone and lacks a portion of them. The sample carries 150,000 or so clones, over 85% recorded once. This clone has more than one count but fewer than ten. The sample comprised blood. The clonotype originates from a man between 18 and 29 years old in good health.

The CDR3 is CASSQSGSSGYTF. The CDR3 DNA follows: TGTGCCAGCAGCCAATCCGGCAGCTCTGGCTACACCTTC. V and J are TRBV4-2 and TRBJ1-2; no reliable D call. V was trimmed by 2 bases and J by 7 bases, leaving 11 bases between them. CDR3 length: 13 amino acids. The V gene's germline CDR1 is LGHNA and CDR2 YNFKEQ.